This T cell receptor (beta chain) was identified in a study of shared clonotypes between healthy human individuals. Concerning this clone itself: As yet, its antigen is unknown.

Study results and caveats: Clonotypes shared by all four sorted-subset donors had higher generation probabilities than non-shared clonotypes.

This CDR3 comprises 11 residues. Trimming took off 3 bases at V and 10 bases at J, with 7 bases between the two ends. Germline CDR1 KGHSH, CDR2 LQKENI. Every immunoSEQ plate was one replicate of a subset's evenly spread DNA. The method was immunoSEQ multiplex PCR; TCRdb's version includes in-frame clones alone and lacks a portion of them. The sample consists of over a million clones, approximately 98% of them appearing once. The chain joins TRBV18 to TRBJ2-1; D gene uncertain. This TCR came from a man under 40 in good health. Material for sequencing was naive CD4+ T cells sorted from blood. The subset denotes: CD45RA+ positively selected. The CDR3: CASSPVAEQFF. CDR3 bases: TGTGCCAGCTCACCTGTCGCGGAGCAGTTCTTC.